This entry lists 24 T cell receptor beta chains sequenced from one sample in a study of regulatory T cells in long-lasting Graves disease. Regarding time point: newly diagnosed GD, antithyroid drugs for less than 3 months. PBMCs provided the RNA from which the TCR library was made. Through Arm-PCR of CDR3 regions and iRepertoire HTBI primers, TCR beta libraries were built. TCRdb fed the multiplex PCR reads into MiXCR, producing one record per CDR3 protein. The data hold 500,000 or so distinct CDR3 sequences, with about 16% observed a single time. These records were also assigned to another study, of T cells in Graves' hyperthyroidism and ophthalmopathy.

Sequences were derived from peripheral blood mononuclear cells (PBMCs), sampled at new diagnosis, from a patient treated with antithyroid drugs. These receptors were collected from a man aged 35 to 55 with Graves disease.

In its sample, this clonotype was seen many times. The chain combines TRBV20-1 with TRBJ2-5; TRBD2 matches 7 bases. V was pared by 4 bases and J by 3 bases, with 11 bases of the junction left unmatched. The CDR3 sequence is 15 residues long. The germline gives CDR1 DFQATT, CDR2 SNEGSKA (reference sequence). CDR3 nucleotide sequence: TGCAGTGCTATCCTAGCGGAGACCCCCGAAGAGACCCAGTACTTC. This sequence encodes CSAILAETPEETQYF.

In its sample, this clonotype was seen many times. This chain connects TRBV2 to TRBJ1-5, with 8 bases lining up with TRBD1. The CDR3 runs to 14 residues. Germline V CDR1 and CDR2: SNHLY, FYNNEI. The ends lost 7 bases at V and 5 bases at J; junction bases unmatched: 7. The CDR3 spells CASTQGQVHQPQHF. CDR3 coding DNA: TGTGCCAGCACCCAGGGACAGGTCCATCAGCCCCAGCATTTT.

V is TRBV6-2 or TRBV6-3 and J is TRBJ1-2; 9 bases are shared with TRBD1. CDR3 length: 14 residues. CDR1 and CDR2 from the germline V gene are MNHEY and SVGEGT. The J segment lost 7 bases and the V segment lost 9 bases, leaving 12 bases of the junction unmatched. For the CDR3, the DNA is TGTGCCAGTAACAGGGGGCTTCAAAAGGGTGGCTACACCTTC. This translates into CASNRGLQKGGYTF.

This clonotype appeared many times. This chain joins TRBV28 and TRBJ1-5, with TRBD1 as a possible D gene (6 bases). This CDR3 contains 15 residues. V was shortened by 6 bases and J by 3 bases, with 15 bases between the two germline ends. Germline assignment: CDR1 MDHEN and CDR2 SYDVKM. CDR3 residues: CASRRPDRLNQPQHF. The CDR3 DNA sequence: TGTGCCAGCAGGAGACCGGACAGACTCAATCAGCCCCAGCATTTT.

This clonotype appeared many times. V gene TRBV20-1 combines with J gene TRBJ2-3; TRBD2 agrees at 8 bases. CDR3 size: 15 residues. V lost 6 bases, J lost 0 bases, and 8 bases stayed unmatched. Germline loops: CDR1 DFQATT, CDR2 SNEGSKA (reference sequence). The CDR3 here is CSAAVAGSSTDTQYF. The CDR3 DNA sequence: TGCAGTGCCGCCGTAGCGGGATCTAGCACAGATACGCAGTATTTT.

A few counts support this clonotype. CDR3 in DNA: TGTGCCAGCAGCCGGGGACGCAATCAGCCCCAGCATTTT. Residues: CASSRGRNQPQHF. The chain combines TRBV5-4 with TRBJ1-5; tentatively, D is TRBD1 (5 bases). Germline V gene lookup returns CDR1 SGHNT and CDR2 YYREEE (reference sequence). CDR3 size: 13 residues. Trimming removed 4 bases from V and 2 bases from J, with 7 bases in between.

The table lists this clonotype with a count of one. The V and J genes are TRBV7-9 and TRBJ2-5; D gene uncertain. The CDR3 is made up of 16 amino acids. The V end was cut by 3 bases, the J end by 3 bases, with 17 bases between. CDR1 SEHNR and CDR2 FQNEAQ come from the germline V gene (reference sequence). The CDR3 here is CASSFSPRTVEETQYF. The CDR3 DNA reads as TGTGCCAGCAGCTTTAGCCCTAGGACGGTGGAAGAGACCCAGTACTTC.

This clonotype was observed at least ten times. The rearrangement links TRBV7-2 to TRBJ2-7; no definite D call. Germline CDR1 and CDR2: SGHTA and FQGNSA. V dropped 5 bases and J dropped 0 bases, with 11 bases sitting between them. This CDR3 has 14 amino acids. The CDR3 sequence: CASSPAASSYEQYF. The CDR3 DNA reads TGTGCCAGCAGCCCTGCAGCGAGCTCCTACGAGCAGTACTTC.

J is TRBJ2-1 and V is TRBV29-1, with D perhaps TRBD1 (7 bases). The CDR3 sequence is 11 residues long. Germline CDR1 is SQVTM and CDR2 is ANQGSEA. The V end lost 7 bases, the J end lost 9 bases, and 13 bases lay between the germline ends. The CDR3 spells CSALQGGEQFF. The CDR3 bases are TGCAGCGCCCTGCAGGGGGGTGAGCAGTTCTTC.

The V gene is TRBV20-1, the J gene TRBJ2-5; 10 nucleotides agree with TRBD2. Germline CDR1 and CDR2: DFQATT and SNEGSKA (reference sequence). This CDR3 has 17 residues. V shed 1 base, J shed 4 bases, and the junction held 12 bases outside the gene matches. CDR3 bases: TGCAGTGCTAGAGGACTAGCGGGCCGCCCGGAGGCAGAGACCCAGTACTTC. It is translated as CSARGLAGRPEAETQYF.

The chain has TRBV20-1 and TRBJ1-1; D is unclear. The CDR3 covers 15 residues. The germline V and J ends were trimmed by 7 bases and 0 bases, with 18 bases remaining between them. Germline V gene sequence: CDR1 DFQATT, CDR2 SNEGSKA (reference sequence). The CDR3 DNA sequence: TGCAGTGTCTCGGCAGGACCTAACATGAACACTGAAGCTTTCTTT. Its translation: CSVSAGPNMNTEAFF.

This clonotype has at least ten counts. The chain employs TRBV24-1 and TRBJ2-3, with D hard to call. Germline values: CDR1 KGHDR, CDR2 SFDVKD. This CDR3 is 14 amino acids long. The V end was cut by 3 bases, the J end by 5 bases, with 11 bases between. The CDR3 sequence: CATSDDMIGDTQYF. The CDR3 nucleotides are TGTGCCACCAGTGATGACATGATCGGAGATACGCAGTATTTT.

This clonotype was observed many times. The chain uses TRBV12-3 or TRBV12-4 and TRBJ1-2; the match to TRBD1 covers 11 bases. V trimming: 6 bases; J trimming: 4 bases; junction bases outside the gene matches: 7. This CDR3 spans 15 amino acids. CDR3 in amino acids: CASRWTGGEGYGYTF. Written as DNA, the CDR3 is TGTGCCAGCAGATGGACAGGGGGCGAGGGCTATGGCTACACCTTC.

V usage is TRBV29-1 and J usage is TRBJ1-2; D may be TRBD1 (5 bases). CDR1 and CDR2 from the germline V gene are SQVTM and ANQGSEA. CDR3 size: 12 residues. V lost 7 bases and J lost 5, with 14 bases in between. CDR3 DNA sequence: TGCAGCGACTTAGGGGTCGGGTATGGCTACACCTTC. Protein product: CSDLGVGYGYTF.

The CDR3 region has the DNA TGTGCCAGCAGCTCCGGGACAGAGATGTTAAGCTCCTATAATTCACCCCTCCACTTT. Protein product: CASSSGTEMLSSYNSPLHF. This chain connects TRBV11-3 to TRBJ1-6; 7 bases line up with TRBD1. This CDR3 is built from 19 residues. CDR1 is SGHNT, CDR2 YENEEA, per germline. V shed 4 bases, J shed 0 bases, and the junction held 12 bases outside the gene matches.

The chain employs TRBV5-6 and TRBJ2-5, with 10 bases identical to TRBD1. This CDR3 contains 15 residues. V lost 3 bases, J lost 2 bases, and 4 bases stayed unmatched. Germline lookup yields CDR1 SGHDT and CDR2 YYEEEE. The CDR3 DNA follows: TGTGCCAGCAGCTGGACAGGGGGGGTACAAGAGACCCAGTACTTC. The encoded protein is CASSWTGGVQETQYF. Full variable domain (outside the CDR3, taken from reference TRBV5-6 and TRBJ2-5): DAGVTQSPTHLIKTRGQQVTLRCSPKSGHDTVSWYQQALGQGPQFIFQYYEEEERQRGNFPDRFSGHQFPNYSSELNVNALLLGDSALYLCASSWTGGVQETQYFGPGTRLLVL.

In its sample, this clonotype was seen many times. The gene calls are TRBV24-1 and TRBJ2-1; 10 nucleotides match TRBD2. With V trimmed by 2 bases and J by 0 bases, 15 bases remained unmatched. Germline V CDR1 and CDR2: KGHDR, SFDVKD. This CDR3 is 21 amino acids long. CDR3 DNA sequence: TGTGCCACCAGTGATTCTAGCGGGAGCGGATTCTCTACGAGCTCCTACAATGAGCAGTTCTTC. Its translation is CATSDSSGSGFSTSSYNEQFF.

The sample holds many counts of this clonotype. The chain employs TRBV24-1 and TRBJ1-5; D call uncertain. CDR3 length equals 12 residues. V dropped 5 bases and J dropped 5 bases, with 6 bases sitting between them. The germline CDR1 and CDR2 sequences are KGHDR and SFDVKD. The CDR3 is CATSVRDQPQHF. Here the CDR3 DNA reads TGTGCCACCAGTGTCCGTGATCAGCCCCAGCATTTT.

This clonotype has ten or more counts. The rearrangement links TRBV18 to TRBJ2-4; D ambiguous. This CDR3 contains 14 residues. Germline lookup yields CDR1 KGHSH and CDR2 LQKENI. Trimming cost V 1 base and J 9 bases, with 13 bases left between them. The CDR3 DNA follows: TGTGCCAGCTCACCACAGCGCTCGGGCGGCATTCAGTACTTC. This codes for CASSPQRSGGIQYF.

The chain has TRBV29-1 and TRBJ2-2; D perhaps matches TRBD1 (6 bases). V gave up 6 bases and J gave up 0 bases, with 8 bases separating them. Per germline, CDR1 SQVTM and CDR2 ANQGSEA. The CDR3 runs 13 residues. This CDR3 reads CSVDRSNTGELFF. CDR3 DNA: TGCAGCGTGGACAGATCGAACACCGGGGAGCTGTTTTTT.

At least ten counts were recorded for this clonotype. V gene TRBV3-1 combines with J gene TRBJ2-3, with 7 bases fitting TRBD2. There are 15 residues in the CDR3. Germline V gene lookup returns CDR1 LGHDT and CDR2 YNNKEL (reference sequence). Losses at the gene ends were 2 bases for V and 6 bases for J; bases not matched to a gene: 8. The CDR3 DNA reads as TGTGCCAGCAGCCAACAGCGGGGCCCAGGGGATACGCAGTATTTT. Amino acids: CASSQQRGPGDTQYF.

This clonotype was seen ten or more times. This chain links TRBV12-3 or TRBV12-4 with TRBJ2-7; D not certain. This CDR3 contains 13 residues. Trimming stripped 6 bases from V and 2 bases from J, with 11 bases between. CDR3 sequence (DNA): TGTGCCAGCAGCGACGCCTGGACCTACGAGCAGTACTTC. It codes for CASSDAWTYEQYF.

As to this clonotype: This may stem from a read error, because a much larger clone lies one nucleotide away. The chain recombines TRBV20-1 with TRBJ2-3, with 12 bases lining up with TRBD2. The germline V gene encodes CDR1 DFQATT and CDR2 SNEGSKA (reference sequence). This CDR3 has 16 residues. Trimming took 5 bases from V and 4 from J; bases not matched to a gene: 10. CDR3 amino acids: CSALRLAGDLADTQYF. In DNA, the CDR3 is TGCAGTGCTTTGCGACTAGCGGGAGACCTGGCAGATACGCAGTATTTT.

This clonotype was recorded many times. The chain links TRBV20-1 to TRBJ2-1, with D tentatively TRBD1 (7 bases). This CDR3 has 14 amino acids. The V end lost 3 bases, the J end lost 1 base, and 10 bases lay between the germline ends. Germline CDR1 and CDR2: DFQATT and SNEGSKA (reference sequence). This chain's CDR3 is CSARGGQSYNEQFF. The DNA of the CDR3 is TGCAGTGCTAGGGGGGGACAGTCCTACAATGAGCAGTTCTTC.